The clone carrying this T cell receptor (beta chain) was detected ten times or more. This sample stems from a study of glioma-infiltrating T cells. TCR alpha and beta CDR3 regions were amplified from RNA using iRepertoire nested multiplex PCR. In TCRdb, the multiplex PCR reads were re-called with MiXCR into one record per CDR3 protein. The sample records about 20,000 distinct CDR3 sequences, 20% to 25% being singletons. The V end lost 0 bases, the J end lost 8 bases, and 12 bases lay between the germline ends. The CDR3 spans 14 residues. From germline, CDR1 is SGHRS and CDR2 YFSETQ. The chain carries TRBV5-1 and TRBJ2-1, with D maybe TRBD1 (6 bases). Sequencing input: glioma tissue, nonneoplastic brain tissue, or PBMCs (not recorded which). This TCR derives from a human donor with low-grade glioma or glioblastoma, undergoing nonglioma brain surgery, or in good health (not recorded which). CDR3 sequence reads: CASSLGDNLDEQFF. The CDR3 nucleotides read TGCGCCAGCAGCTTGGGGGACAACCTAGATGAGCAGTTCTTC.